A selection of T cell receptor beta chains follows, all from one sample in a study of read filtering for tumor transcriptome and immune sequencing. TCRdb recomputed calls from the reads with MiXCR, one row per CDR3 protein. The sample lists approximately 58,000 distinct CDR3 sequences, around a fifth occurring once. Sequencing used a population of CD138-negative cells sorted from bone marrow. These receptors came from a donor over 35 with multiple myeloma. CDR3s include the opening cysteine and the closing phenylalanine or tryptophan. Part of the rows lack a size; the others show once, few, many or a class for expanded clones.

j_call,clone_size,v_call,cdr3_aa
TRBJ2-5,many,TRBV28,CASFDNSGTGPSGQYF
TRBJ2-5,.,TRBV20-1,CSAWGSGVGGETQYF
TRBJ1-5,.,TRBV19,CASKETANQPQHF
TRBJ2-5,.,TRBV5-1,CASSFGGSGGETQYF
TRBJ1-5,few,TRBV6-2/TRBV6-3,CASNRAYSNQPQHF
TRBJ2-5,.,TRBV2,CASSEWREEKTQYF
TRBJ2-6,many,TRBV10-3,CAISERTSGIYSGANVLTF
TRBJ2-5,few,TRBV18,CASSPRDSKETQYF
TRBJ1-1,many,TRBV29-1,CSVEVGGIEAFF
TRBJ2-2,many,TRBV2,CASTRGIDTGELFF
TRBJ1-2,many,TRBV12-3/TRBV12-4,CASSRGWGAASYGYTF
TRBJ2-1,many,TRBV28,CASSARTSGSNEQFF
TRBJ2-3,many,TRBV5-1,CASSLRQRSTDTQYF
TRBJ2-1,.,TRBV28,CASSGFGTFSYNERFF
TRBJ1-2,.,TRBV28,CASSLYEQPNYGYTF
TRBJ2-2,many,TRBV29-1,CSVHGTSGEGELFF
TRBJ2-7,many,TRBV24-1,CASNGRILGQYF
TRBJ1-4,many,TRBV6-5,CASRSNRGSSEKLFF
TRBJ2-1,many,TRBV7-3,CASSPRDRFEQFF
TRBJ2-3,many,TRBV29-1,CSVDSQATDTQYF
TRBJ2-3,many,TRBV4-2,CASSQDQDAEGDTQYF
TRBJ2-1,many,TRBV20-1,CSAREGASGSDEQFF
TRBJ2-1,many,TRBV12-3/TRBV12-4,CASSFEASLSSYNEQFF
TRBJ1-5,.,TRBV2,CASSDSLGARQPQHF
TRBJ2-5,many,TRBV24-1,CATSEKDRGPQETQYF
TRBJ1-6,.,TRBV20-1,CSAGPSEDSPLHF
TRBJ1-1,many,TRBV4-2,CASSQEPGLNTEAFF
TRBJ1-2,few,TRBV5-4,CASSIGQSNYGYTF
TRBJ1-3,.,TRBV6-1,CASSLNRMSGNTIYF
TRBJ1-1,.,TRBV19,CASSIQNRGTEAFF
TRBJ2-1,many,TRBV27,CASSSGTSGGPGGEQFF
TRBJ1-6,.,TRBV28,CASSFSEYSPPHF
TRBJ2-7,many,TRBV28,CASSPILAGGPTYEQYF
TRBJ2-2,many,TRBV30,CAWSLAGGTGELFF
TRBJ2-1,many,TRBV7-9,CASSLRAGNEQFF
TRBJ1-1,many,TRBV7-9,CASTEGGFTEAFF
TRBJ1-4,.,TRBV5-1,CASSRGGSNEKLFF
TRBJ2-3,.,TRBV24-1,CATGGGTTDTQYF
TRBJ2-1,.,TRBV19,CASKVAGGSYNEQFF
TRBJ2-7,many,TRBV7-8,CASSLRYSYEQYF
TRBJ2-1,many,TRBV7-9,CASSLAGTLAGNNEQFF
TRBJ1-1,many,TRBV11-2,CASSFRPDTEAFF
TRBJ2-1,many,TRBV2,CASTADGGEDEQFF
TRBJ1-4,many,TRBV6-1,CASSGLGQGSVLFF
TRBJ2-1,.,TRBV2,CASSYYLYQWTTYNEQFF
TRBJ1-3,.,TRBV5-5,CATYGGATGNTIYF
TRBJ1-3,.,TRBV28,CASMGASSGNTIYF
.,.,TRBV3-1,CASSGSNRGGRNEQYF
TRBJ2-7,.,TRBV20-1,CSARSGANEQYF
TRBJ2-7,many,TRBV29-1,CSVGGTSSSYEQYF
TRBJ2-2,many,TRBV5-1,CASSKNTGELFF
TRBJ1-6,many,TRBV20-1,CSARDVGSPLHF
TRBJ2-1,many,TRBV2,CASRSGSAYNEQFF